The subject of this entry is one T cell receptor beta chain. Antigen: not known. The data were taken from a study of cytomegalovirus exposure and HLA in healthy donors. Separation from the roughly 670-subject first cohort characterized the roughly 110-subject validation cohort, to which the donors belonged. CDR3 length equals 15 residues. Germline V gene data show CDR1 as SNHLY and CDR2 as FYNNEI. V trimming: 6 bases; J trimming: 2 bases; junction bases outside the gene matches: 8. Study-level findings and limits: Testing in vitro showed a few CMV-associated chains specific for CMV antigens. Listed as cytomegalovirus-associated were 170 or so TCR beta chains. For cytomegalovirus status, the classifier reportedly gave diagnoses with high specificity and sensitivity.

Measured with immunoSEQ multiplex PCR; TCRdb has only the in-frame clones, and not every one. Among about 130,000 clones listed, about 95% were seen once. Specimen: PBMCs. This receptor was taken from a man younger than 35 in good health and CMV-seropositive. V gene TRBV2 combines with J gene TRBJ2-7; TRBD1 aligns across 9 bases. CDR3 region: CASSFDRGVTYEQYF. CDR3 sequence (DNA): TGTGCCAGCAGCTTTGACAGGGGGGTGACCTACGAGCAGTACTTC.